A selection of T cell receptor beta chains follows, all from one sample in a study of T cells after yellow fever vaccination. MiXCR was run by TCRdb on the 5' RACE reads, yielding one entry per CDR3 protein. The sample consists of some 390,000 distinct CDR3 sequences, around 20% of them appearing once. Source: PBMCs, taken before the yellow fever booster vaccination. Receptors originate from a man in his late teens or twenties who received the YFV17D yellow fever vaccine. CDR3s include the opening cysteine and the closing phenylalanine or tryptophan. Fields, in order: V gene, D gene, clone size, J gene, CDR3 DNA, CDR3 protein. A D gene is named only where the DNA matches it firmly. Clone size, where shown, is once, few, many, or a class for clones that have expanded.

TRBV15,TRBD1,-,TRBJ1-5,TGTGCCACTACCTTTGACAGGGACCGCAATCAGCCCCAGCATTTT,CATTFDRDRNQPQHF
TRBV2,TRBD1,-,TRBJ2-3,TGTGCCAGCAAGGGGGCTAGTGGCGTTACGCAGTATTTT,CASKGASGVTQYF
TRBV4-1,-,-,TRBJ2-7,TGCGCCAGCAGCCAAGACAGGGCCTACGAGCAGTACTTC,CASSQDRAYEQYF
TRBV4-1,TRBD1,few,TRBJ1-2,TGCGCCAGCAGTCCCCGGGACAGCTTTGGCTATGGCTACACCTTC,CASSPRDSFGYGYTF
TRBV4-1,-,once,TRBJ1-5,TGCGCCAGCAGCCAAGTTCACCTGGCAAATCAGCCCCAGCATTTT,CASSQVHLANQPQHF
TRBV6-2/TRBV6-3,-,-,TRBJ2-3,TGTGCCAGCAGTAGGTTTGCAGATACGCAGTATTTT,CASSRFADTQYF
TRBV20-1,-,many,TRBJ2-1,TGCAGTGCTAGCGACAATGAGCAGTTCTTC,CSASDNEQFF
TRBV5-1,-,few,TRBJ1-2,TGCGCCAGCAGCTTGGGTGCGTCAGGGAACTATGGCTACACCTTC,CASSLGASGNYGYTF
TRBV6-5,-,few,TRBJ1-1,TGTGCCAGCAGTTACCGAGGGCACACTGAAGCTTTCTTT,CASSYRGHTEAFF
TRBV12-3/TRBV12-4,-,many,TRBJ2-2,TGTGCCAGCACCCCCAACACCGGGGAGCTGTTTTTT,CASTPNTGELFF
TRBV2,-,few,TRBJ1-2,TGTGCCAGCAGTATCCCCGTTGGCTATGGCTACACCTTC,CASSIPVGYGYTF
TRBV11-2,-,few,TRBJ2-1,TGTGCCAGCAGCTTAGATTGGGTTGGGCCGACACACGTCGATGAGCAGTTCTTC,CASSLDWVGPTHVDEQFF
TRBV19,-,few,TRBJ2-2,TGTGCCAGTACCCTCGACCTGGGGCCCGGGGAGCTGTTTTTT,CASTLDLGPGELFF
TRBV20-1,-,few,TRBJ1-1,TGCAGTGCTAGAGATCCCATGAACACTGAAGCTTTCTTT,CSARDPMNTEAFF
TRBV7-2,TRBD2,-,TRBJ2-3,TGTGCCAGCAGCCCACGGGGCGGGGGACTCACAGATACGCAGTATTTT,CASSPRGGGLTDTQYF
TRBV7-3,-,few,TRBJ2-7,TGTGCCAGCAGCTTAGACGTAACCTACGAGCAGTACTTC,CASSLDVTYEQYF
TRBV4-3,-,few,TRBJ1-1,TGCGCCAGCAGCCAAGTACGGGGGTTAACTTTCTTT,CASSQVRGLTFF
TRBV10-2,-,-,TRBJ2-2,TGCGCCAGCAGTCGGCGGGCCGACGGGGAGCTGTTTTTT,CASSRRADGELFF
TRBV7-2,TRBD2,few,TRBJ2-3,TGTGCCAGCAGCTTAACTAGCGGGGGGGCCGCAGATACGCAGTATTTT,CASSLTSGGAADTQYF
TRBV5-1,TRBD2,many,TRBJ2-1,TGCGCCAGCGACCGGGGACTAGCGGGGAATGAGCAGTTCTTC,CASDRGLAGNEQFF
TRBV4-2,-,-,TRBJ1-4,TGTGCCAGCAGCCAACTGGGCCCGGGCTCGGAAAAACTGTTTTTT,CASSQLGPGSEKLFF
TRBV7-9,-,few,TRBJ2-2,TGTGCCAGCGACGGACACCCGATCGGGGAGCTGTTTTTT,CASDGHPIGELFF
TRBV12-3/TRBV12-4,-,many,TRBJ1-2,TGTGCCAGCAGTGCGGGACAAGCTAACTATGGCTACACCTTC,CASSAGQANYGYTF
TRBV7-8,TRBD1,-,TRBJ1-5,TGTGCCAGCAGCTTAAATAGGACAGGGAGGCATCAGCCCCAGCATTTT,CASSLNRTGRHQPQHF
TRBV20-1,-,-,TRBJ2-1,TGCAGTTTCTTAGAGCGGAAGAACCCGAGGGGTAATGAGCAGTTCTTC,CSFLERKNPRGNEQFF
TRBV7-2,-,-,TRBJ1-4,TGTGCCAGCAGCTTAGGCCGGGAAAAACTGTTTTTT,CASSLGREKLFF
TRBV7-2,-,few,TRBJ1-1,TGTGCCAGCAGCCGGGGATCGGTGAACACTGAAGCTTTCTTT,CASSRGSVNTEAFF
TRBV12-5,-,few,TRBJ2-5,TGTGCTAGTGGTTGGAGTCTGGCGGATGAGACCCAGTACTTC,CASGWSLADETQYF
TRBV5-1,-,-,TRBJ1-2,TGCGCCAGCAGCTTGGACCCCGGGCCCCACTATGGCTACACCTTC,CASSLDPGPHYGYTF
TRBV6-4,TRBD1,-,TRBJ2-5,TGTGCCAGCCAAGACAGGGGCCCCCTGGGGGAGACCCAGTACTTC,CASQDRGPLGETQYF
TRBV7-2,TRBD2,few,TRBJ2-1,TGTGCCAGCAGCCTACTAGCGGGGGGGCCCAATGAGCAGTTCTTC,CASSLLAGGPNEQFF
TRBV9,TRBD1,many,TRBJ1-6,TGTGCCAGCTCCAACAGGGGCGACTCACCCCTCCACTTT,CASSNRGDSPLHF
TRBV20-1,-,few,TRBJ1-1,TGCAGTGCTAGAGATCGAATGGCGAACACTGAAGCTTTCTTT,CSARDRMANTEAFF
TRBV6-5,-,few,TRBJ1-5,TGTGCCAGCAGTTACTTACGACAGCCCCAGCATTTT,CASSYLRQPQHF
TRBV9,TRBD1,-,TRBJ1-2,TGTGCCAGCAGCCCCTCCAGGGGGGGATATGGCTACACCTTC,CASSPSRGGYGYTF
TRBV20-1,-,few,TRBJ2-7,TGCAGTGCTAGGGAGGGATCCTACGAGCAGTACTTC,CSAREGSYEQYF
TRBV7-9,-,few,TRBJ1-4,TGTGCCAGCAGCCTAGGACAGTACTCTAATGAAAAACTGTTTTTT,CASSLGQYSNEKLFF
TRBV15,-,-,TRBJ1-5,TGTGCCACCGGAGCTCTATTCGCCAATCAGCCCCAGCATTTT,CATGALFANQPQHF
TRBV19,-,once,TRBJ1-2,TGTGCCAGTAGGGGGGGAACACAGGGCGACGGCTACACCTTC,CASRGGTQGDGYTF
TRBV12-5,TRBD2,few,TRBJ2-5,TGTGCTAGTGGCCCCGGGATCGGAGCTAGCGGGGACGAGACCCAGTACTTC,CASGPGIGASGDETQYF
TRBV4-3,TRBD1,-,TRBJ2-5,TGCGCCAGCAGCCAAGATGGACAGGGGGCGGGTGAGACCCAGTACTTC,CASSQDGQGAGETQYF
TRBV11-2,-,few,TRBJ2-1,TGTGCCAGCAGCTTACAACTTTCGACTGCTTACAATGAGCAGTTCTTC,CASSLQLSTAYNEQFF
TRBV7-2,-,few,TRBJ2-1,TGTGCCAGCAGCTTACTCCACGAGCAGTTCTTC,CASSLLHEQFF
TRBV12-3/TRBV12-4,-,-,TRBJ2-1,TGTGCCAGCAGTTTAAGCGCCCAAAGCTCCTACAATGAGCAGTTCTTC,CASSLSAQSSYNEQFF
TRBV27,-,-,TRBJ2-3,TGTGCCAGCACGCTCGCAGGAGGCACAGATACGCAGTATTTT,CASTLAGGTDTQYF
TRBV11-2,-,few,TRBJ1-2,TGTGCCAGCAGCTTAGATCACAGGGCTGGCTACACCTTC,CASSLDHRAGYTF
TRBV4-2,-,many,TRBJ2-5,TGTGCCAGCAGCCAATGGGGGGGGGCCCAAGAGACCCAGTACTTC,CASSQWGGAQETQYF
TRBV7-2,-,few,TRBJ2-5,TGTGCCAGCAGCCCAGGGGACCGCTCGTATGGGGAGACCCAGTACTTC,CASSPGDRSYGETQYF
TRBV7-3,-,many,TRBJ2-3,TGTGCCAGCAGCTCCGGACCCATAGATACGCAGTATTTT,CASSSGPIDTQYF
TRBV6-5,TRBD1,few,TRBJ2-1,TGTGCCAGCAGGCCGGGACAGATATACAATGAGCAGTTCTTC,CASRPGQIYNEQFF
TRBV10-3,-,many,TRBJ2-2,TGTGCCGTAAACCGGGACGCGAACACCGGGGAGCTGTTTTTT,CAVNRDANTGELFF